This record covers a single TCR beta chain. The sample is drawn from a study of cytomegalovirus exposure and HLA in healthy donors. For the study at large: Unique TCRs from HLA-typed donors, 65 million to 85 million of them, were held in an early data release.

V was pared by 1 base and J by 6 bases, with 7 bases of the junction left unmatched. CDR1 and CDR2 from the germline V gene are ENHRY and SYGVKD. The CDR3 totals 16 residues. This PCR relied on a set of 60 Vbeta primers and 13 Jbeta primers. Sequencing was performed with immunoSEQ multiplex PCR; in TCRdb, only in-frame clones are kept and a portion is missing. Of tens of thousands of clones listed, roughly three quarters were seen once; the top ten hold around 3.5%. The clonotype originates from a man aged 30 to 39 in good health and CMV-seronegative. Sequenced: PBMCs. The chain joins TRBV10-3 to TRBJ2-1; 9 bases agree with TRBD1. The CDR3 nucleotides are TGTGCCATCAGTGAGTTAGGGGGACAGGGCCCCAATGAGCAGTTCTTC. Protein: CAISELGGQGPNEQFF.